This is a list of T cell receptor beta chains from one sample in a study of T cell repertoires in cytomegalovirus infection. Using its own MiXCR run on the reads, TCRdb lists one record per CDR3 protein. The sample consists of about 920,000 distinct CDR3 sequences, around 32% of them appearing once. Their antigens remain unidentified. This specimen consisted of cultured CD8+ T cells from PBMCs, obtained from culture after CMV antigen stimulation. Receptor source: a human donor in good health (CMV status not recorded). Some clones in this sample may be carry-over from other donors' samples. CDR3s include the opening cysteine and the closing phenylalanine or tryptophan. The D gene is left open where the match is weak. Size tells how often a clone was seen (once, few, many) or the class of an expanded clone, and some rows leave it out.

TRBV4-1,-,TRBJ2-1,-,TGCGCCAGCAGCCAAGATCAATTCGCCGATCGCCCGTTCTTC,CASSQDQFADRPFF
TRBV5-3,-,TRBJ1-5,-,TGTGCCAGCCACCCGGGCGCTTTAAATCAGCCCCAGCATTTT,CASHPGALNQPQHF
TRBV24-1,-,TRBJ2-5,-,TGTGCCACCAGGGCCCCGGGTCAAGAGACCCAGTACTTC,CATRAPGQETQYF
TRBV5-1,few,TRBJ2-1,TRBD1,TGCGCCAGCAGCTTAGGACAGGGGTTGGATGAGCAGTTCTTC,CASSLGQGLDEQFF
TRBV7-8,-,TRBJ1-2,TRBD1,TGTGCCAGCAGCTCCACGGGGGACAGGGGGCTACGTGACTATGGCTACACCTTC,CASSSTGDRGLRDYGYTF
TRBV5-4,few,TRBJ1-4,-,TGTGCCAGCAGCTTGGGCCTGGTTCCTAATGAAAAACTGTTTTTT,CASSLGLVPNEKLFF
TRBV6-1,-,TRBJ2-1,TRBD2,TGTGCCAGCCTAGCGGGGGGGCCGGGGGATGAGCAGTTCTTC,CASLAGGPGDEQFF
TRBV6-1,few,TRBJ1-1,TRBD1,TGTGCCAGCAGTGACGCAGGGGGGTTTGAAGCTTTCTTT,CASSDAGGFEAFF
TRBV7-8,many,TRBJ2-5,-,TGTGCCACTAAGCGTCCCGGATTCAAAGAGACCCAGTACTTC,CATKRPGFKETQYF
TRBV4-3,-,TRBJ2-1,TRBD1,TGCGCCAGCAGCCCCTTAGGGGGCGGCCCGAGACCATACAATGAGCAGTTCTTC,CASSPLGGGPRPYNEQFF
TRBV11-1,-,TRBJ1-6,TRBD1,TGTGCCAGCAGCTTCGGACAGGGGTGGTCACCCCTCCACTTT,CASSFGQGWSPLHF
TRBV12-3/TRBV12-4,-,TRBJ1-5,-,TGTGTCAGCAGTCCCTTTTTTCTGGACGCAGTGAACCAGCCCCAGCATTTT,CVSSPFFLDAVNQPQHF
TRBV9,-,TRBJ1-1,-,TGTGCCAGCAGCGCTCCCGCACCCGGGGACGTTATTTTGAACACTGAAGCTTTCTTT,CASSAPAPGDVILNTEAFF
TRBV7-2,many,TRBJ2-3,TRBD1,TGTGCCAGCAGCCTGGACAGGGGAAGCACAGATACGCAGTATTTT,CASSLDRGSTDTQYF
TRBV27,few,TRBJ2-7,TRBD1,TGTGCCGGACCGGGACAGGGACCGTACGAGCAGTACTTC,CAGPGQGPYEQYF
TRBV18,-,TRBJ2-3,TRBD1,TGTGCCAGCTCACCACCGGACAGGTTTTCTCATCCGTTCACAGATACGCAGTATTTT,CASSPPDRFSHPFTDTQYF
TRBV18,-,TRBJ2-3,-,TGTGCCACCCTTTCCCTTGAGACAGGCACAGATACGCAGTATTTT,CATLSLETGTDTQYF
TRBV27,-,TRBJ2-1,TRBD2,TGTGCCAGCAGTTTATCGACCGGACTAGATAATCGGGAGCAGTTCTTC,CASSLSTGLDNREQFF
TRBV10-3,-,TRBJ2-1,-,TGTGCCATCGCGGCGACCAATGAGCAGTTCTTC,CAIAATNEQFF
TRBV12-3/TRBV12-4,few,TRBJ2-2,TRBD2,TGTGCCAGCAGTTTCGGACTAGCGGGGGCCGGGAACACCGGGGAGCTGTTTTTT,CASSFGLAGAGNTGELFF
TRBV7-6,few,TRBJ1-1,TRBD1,TGTGCCAGCAGCTTAGACCCGGGACAGGGGGCGGCGAACACTGAAGCTTTCTTT,CASSLDPGQGAANTEAFF
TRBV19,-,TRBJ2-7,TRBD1,TGTGCCAGTCGACAGGGGGCCTACTCCTACGAGCAGTACTTC,CASRQGAYSYEQYF
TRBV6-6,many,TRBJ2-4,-,TGTGCCAGCAGTTATAGGTCGGGGGAGAAAAACATTCAGTACTTC,CASSYRSGEKNIQYF
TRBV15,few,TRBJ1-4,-,TGTGCCACCAGCAGAGAGGCAGCAACTAATGAAAAACTGTTTTTT,CATSREAATNEKLFF
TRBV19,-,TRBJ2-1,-,TGTGCCAGTAACAATAGGGGAAGCTCCTACAATGAGCAGTTCTTC,CASNNRGSSYNEQFF
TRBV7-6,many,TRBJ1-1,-,TGTGCCAGCAGCTTAAATGGGGGGCAGACTGAAGCTTTCTTT,CASSLNGGQTEAFF
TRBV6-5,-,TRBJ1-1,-,TGTGCCAGCAGCCCAGGGGATGGCGGGAACACTGAAGCTTTCTTT,CASSPGDGGNTEAFF
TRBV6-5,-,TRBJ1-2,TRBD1,TGTGCCAGCAGGCAGAGACAGGGGGCCTTTAACTATGGCTACACCTTC,CASRQRQGAFNYGYTF